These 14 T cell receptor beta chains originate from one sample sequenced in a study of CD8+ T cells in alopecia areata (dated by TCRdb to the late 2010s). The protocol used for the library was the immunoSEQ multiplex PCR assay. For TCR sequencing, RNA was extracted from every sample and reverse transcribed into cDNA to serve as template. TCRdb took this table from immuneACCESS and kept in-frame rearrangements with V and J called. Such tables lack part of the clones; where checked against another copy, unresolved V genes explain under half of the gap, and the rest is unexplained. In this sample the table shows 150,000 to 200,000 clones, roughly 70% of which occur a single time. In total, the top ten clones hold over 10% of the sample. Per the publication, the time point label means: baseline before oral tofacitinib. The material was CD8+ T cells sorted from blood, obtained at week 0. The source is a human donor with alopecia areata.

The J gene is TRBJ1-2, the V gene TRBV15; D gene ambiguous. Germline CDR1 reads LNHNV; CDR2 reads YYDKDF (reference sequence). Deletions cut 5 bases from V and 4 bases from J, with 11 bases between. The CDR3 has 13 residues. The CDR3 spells CATSLDGIYGYTF. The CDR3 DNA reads TGTGCCACCAGCCTAGACGGGATCTATGGCTACACCTTC. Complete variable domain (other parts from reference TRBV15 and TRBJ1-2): DAMVIQNPRYQVTQFGKPVTLSCSQTLNHNVMYWYQQKSSQAPKLLFHYYDKDFNNEADTPDNFQSRRPNTSFCFLDIRSPGLGDTAMYLCATSLDGIYGYTFGSGTRLTVV.

The CDR3 region is CSANSAVARTEAFF. CDR3 coding DNA: TGCAGCGCGAATTCTGCGGTAGCCCGCACTGAAGCTTTCTTT. J is TRBJ1-1 and V is TRBV29-1, with no clear D. This CDR3 is 14 amino acids long. V lost 7 bases to trimming and J lost 4 bases, with 19 bases between them. The germline V gene has CDR1 SQVTM and CDR2 ANQGSEA.

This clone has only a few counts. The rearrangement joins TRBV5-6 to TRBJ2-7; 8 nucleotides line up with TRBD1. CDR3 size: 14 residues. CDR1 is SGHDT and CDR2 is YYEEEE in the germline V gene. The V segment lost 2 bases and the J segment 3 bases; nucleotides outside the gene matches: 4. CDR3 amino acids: CASSLPGGFYEQYF. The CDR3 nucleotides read TGTGCCAGCAGCTTACCAGGGGGCTTCTACGAGCAGTACTTC.

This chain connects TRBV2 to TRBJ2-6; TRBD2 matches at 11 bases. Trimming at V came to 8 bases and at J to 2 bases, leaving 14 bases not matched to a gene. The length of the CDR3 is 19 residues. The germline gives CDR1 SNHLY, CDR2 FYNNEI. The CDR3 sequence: CASLGTSGLPLAGANVLTF. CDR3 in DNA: TGTGCCAGCCTTGGGACTAGCGGACTTCCTCTAGCTGGGGCCAACGTCCTGACTTTC.

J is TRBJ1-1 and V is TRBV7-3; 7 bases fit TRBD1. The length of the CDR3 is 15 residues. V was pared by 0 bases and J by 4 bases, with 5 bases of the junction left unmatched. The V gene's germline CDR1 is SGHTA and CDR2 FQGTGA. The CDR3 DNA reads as TGTGCCAGCAGCTTAACAGGGGGCCGGGCCACTGAAGCTTTCTTT. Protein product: CASSLTGGRATEAFF.

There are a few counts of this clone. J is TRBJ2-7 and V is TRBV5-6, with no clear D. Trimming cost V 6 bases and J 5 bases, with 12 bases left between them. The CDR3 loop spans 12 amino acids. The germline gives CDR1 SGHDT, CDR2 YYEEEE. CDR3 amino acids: CASTRLEHEQYF. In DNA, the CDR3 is TGTGCCAGCACTCGTTTAGAGCACGAGCAGTACTTC.

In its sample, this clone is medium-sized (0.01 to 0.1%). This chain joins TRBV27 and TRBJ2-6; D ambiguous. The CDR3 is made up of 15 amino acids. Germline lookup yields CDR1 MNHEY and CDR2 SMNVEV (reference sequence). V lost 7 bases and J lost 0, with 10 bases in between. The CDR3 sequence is CASTDAISGANVLTF. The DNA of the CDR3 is TGTGCCAGCACCGACGCCATCTCTGGGGCCAACGTCCTGACTTTC.

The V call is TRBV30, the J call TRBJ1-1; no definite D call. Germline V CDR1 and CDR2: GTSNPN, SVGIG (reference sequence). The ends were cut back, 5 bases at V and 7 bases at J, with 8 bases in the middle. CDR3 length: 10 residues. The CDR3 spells CAWSSVEAFF. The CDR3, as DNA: TGTGCCTGGTCATCGGTTGAAGCTTTCTTT.

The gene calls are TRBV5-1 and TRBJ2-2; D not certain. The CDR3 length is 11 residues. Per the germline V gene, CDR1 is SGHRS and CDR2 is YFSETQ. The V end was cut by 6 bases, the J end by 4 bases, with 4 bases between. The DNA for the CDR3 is TGCGCCAGCACCCTCACCGGGGAGCTGTTTTTT. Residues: CASTLTGELFF. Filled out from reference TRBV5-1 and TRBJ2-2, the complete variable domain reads KAGVTQTPRYLIKTRGQQVTLSCSPISGHRSVSWYQQTPGQGLQFLFEYFSETQRNKGNFPGRFSGRQFSNSRSEMNVSTLELGDSALYLCASTLTGELFFGEGSRLTVL.

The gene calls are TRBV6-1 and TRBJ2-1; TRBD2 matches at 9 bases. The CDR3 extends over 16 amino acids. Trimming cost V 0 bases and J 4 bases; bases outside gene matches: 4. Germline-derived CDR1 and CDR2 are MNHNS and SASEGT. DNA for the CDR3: TGTGCCAGCAGTGAAGCGCATCTAGCGGGATACAATGAGCAGTTCTTC. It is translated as CASSEAHLAGYNEQFF.

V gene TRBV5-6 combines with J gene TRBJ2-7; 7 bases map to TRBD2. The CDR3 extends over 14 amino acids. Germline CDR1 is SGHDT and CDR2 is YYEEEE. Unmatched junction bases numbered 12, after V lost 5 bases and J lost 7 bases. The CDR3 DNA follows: TGTGCCAGCAGTGAAGCGGGGACCGCTAGGGAGCAGTACTTC. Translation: CASSEAGTAREQYF.

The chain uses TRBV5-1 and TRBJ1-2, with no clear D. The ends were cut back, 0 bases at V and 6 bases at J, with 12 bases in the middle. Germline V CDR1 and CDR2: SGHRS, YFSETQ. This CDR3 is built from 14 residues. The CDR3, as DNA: TGCGCCAGCAGCTTGGATAACAACCGGGATGGCTACACCTTC. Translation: CASSLDNNRDGYTF.

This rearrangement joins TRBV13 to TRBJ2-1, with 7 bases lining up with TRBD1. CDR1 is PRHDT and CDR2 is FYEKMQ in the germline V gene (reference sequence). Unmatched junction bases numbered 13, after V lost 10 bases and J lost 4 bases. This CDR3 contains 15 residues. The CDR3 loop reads CATKTPGTAYNEQFF. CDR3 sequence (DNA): TGTGCCACCAAGACCCCCGGGACAGCATACAATGAGCAGTTCTTC.

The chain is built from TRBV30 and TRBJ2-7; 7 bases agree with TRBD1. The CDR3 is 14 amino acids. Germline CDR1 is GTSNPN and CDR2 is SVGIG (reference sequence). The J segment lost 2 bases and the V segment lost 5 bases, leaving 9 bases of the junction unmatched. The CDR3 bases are TGTGCCTGGCTAAACAGGGGTCCAACCTACGAGCAGTACTTC. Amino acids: CAWLNRGPTYEQYF.